The rows below give T cell receptor beta chains drawn from one sample of a study of T cells in Graves' hyperthyroidism and ophthalmopathy. One entry per CDR3 protein results from TCRdb running MiXCR on the multiplex PCR reads. The table lists 500,000 to 700,000 distinct CDR3 sequences, over 15% of them singletons. Sequencing input: blood. These receptors all stem from a woman between 18 and 30 years old with Graves' hyperthyroidism. Each CDR3 is given with its conserved first and last residue. The order of the fields is D gene, clone size, V gene, J gene, CDR3 length, CDR3 protein, CDR3 DNA. A D gene is named only where the DNA matches it firmly. Expanded clones get a size class; other rows say once, few or many, or leave the size out.

D gene: TRBD1; clone size: NA; V gene: TRBV6-2/TRBV6-3; J gene: TRBJ2-1; CDR3 length: 16; CDR3 protein: CASSRADRGIYNEQFF; CDR3 DNA: TGTGCCAGCAGTCGAGCAGACAGGGGGATTTACAATGAGCAGTTCTTC
D gene: TRBD2; clone size: few; V gene: TRBV20-1; J gene: TRBJ2-3; CDR3 length: 17; CDR3 protein: CSARPSGRAEGKDTQYF; CDR3 DNA: TGCAGTGCTAGGCCTAGCGGGAGGGCAGAGGGGAAAGATACGCAGTATTTT
D gene: NA; clone size: many; V gene: TRBV7-2; J gene: TRBJ2-1; CDR3 length: 20; CDR3 protein: CASSLPGGNRPSLSYNEQFF; CDR3 DNA: TGTGCCAGCAGCTTACCGGGGGGCAACCGACCCTCTCTCTCCTACAATGAGCAGTTCTTC
D gene: TRBD1; clone size: few; V gene: TRBV7-2; J gene: TRBJ2-1; CDR3 length: 14; CDR3 protein: CASSADRVNNEQFF; CDR3 DNA: TGTGCCAGCAGCGCGGACAGGGTTAACAATGAGCAGTTCTTC
D gene: NA; clone size: NA; V gene: TRBV20-1; J gene: TRBJ2-5; CDR3 length: 16; CDR3 protein: CSASSSPRVSQETQYF; CDR3 DNA: TGCAGTGCTAGTTCCAGCCCCCGGGTGTCACAAGAGACCCAGTACTTC
D gene: NA; clone size: few; V gene: TRBV20-1; J gene: TRBJ2-7; CDR3 length: 14; CDR3 protein: CSAPQTGNSYEQYF; CDR3 DNA: TGCAGCGCCCCCCAGACTGGCAACTCCTACGAGCAGTACTTC
D gene: TRBD1; clone size: few; V gene: TRBV12-3/TRBV12-4; J gene: TRBJ1-6; CDR3 length: 19; CDR3 protein: CASSPLLQGKTDYNSPLHF; CDR3 DNA: TGTGCCAGCAGTCCCCTTTTACAGGGGAAGACTGATTATAATTCACCCCTCCACTTT
D gene: NA; clone size: NA; V gene: TRBV19; J gene: TRBJ2-2; CDR3 length: 15; CDR3 protein: CASSIEAVNTGELFF; CDR3 DNA: TGTGCCAGTAGTATAGAAGCAGTGAACACCGGGGAGCTGTTTTTT
D gene: TRBD2; clone size: NA; V gene: TRBV24-1; J gene: TRBJ2-2; CDR3 length: 15; CDR3 protein: CATSDLGLAAGELFF; CDR3 DNA: TGTGCCACCAGTGATTTGGGACTAGCGGCCGGGGAGCTGTTTTTT
D gene: NA; clone size: NA; V gene: TRBV2; J gene: TRBJ2-3; CDR3 length: 14; CDR3 protein: CASSQWEDGNTQYF; CDR3 DNA: TGCGCCAGCAGCCAATGGGAGGATGGAAATACGCAGTATTTT
D gene: TRBD1; clone size: NA; V gene: TRBV6-1; J gene: TRBJ1-2; CDR3 length: 13; CDR3 protein: CASNARGEGGYTF; CDR3 DNA: TGTGCCAGCAACGCCAGGGGGGAGGGTGGCTACACCTTC
D gene: TRBD1; clone size: many; V gene: TRBV12-5; J gene: TRBJ1-2; CDR3 length: 12; CDR3 protein: CARWTGEYGYTF; CDR3 DNA: TGTGCTAGATGGACAGGGGAATATGGCTACACCTTC
D gene: TRBD1; clone size: NA; V gene: TRBV19; J gene: TRBJ1-1; CDR3 length: 16; CDR3 protein: CASRSPWDRGGTEAFF; CDR3 DNA: TGTGCCAGTAGATCCCCGTGGGACAGGGGGGGCACTGAAGCTTTCTTT
D gene: NA; clone size: NA; V gene: TRBV28; J gene: TRBJ1-5; CDR3 length: 14; CDR3 protein: CASSTPRTGTPQHF; CDR3 DNA: TGTGCCAGCAGTACTCCCCGTACAGGGACGCCCCAGCATTTT